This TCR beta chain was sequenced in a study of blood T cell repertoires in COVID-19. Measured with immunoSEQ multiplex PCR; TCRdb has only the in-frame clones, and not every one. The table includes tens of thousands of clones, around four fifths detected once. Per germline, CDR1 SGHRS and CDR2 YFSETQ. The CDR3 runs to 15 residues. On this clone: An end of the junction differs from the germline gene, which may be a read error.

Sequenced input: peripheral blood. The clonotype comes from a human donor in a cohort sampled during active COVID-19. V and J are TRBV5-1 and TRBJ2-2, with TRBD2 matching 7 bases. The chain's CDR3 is CASRFRGGRTGELFF. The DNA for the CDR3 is TGCGCCAGCCGCTTTCGCGGGGGTCGGACCGGGGAGCTGTTTTTT. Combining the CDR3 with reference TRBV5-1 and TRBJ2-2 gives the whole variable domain KAGVTQTPRYLIKTRGQQVTLSCSPISGHRSVSWYQQTPGQGLQFLFEYFSETQRNKGNFPGRFSGRQFSNSRSEMNVSTLELGDSALYLCASRFRGGRTGELFFGEGSRLTVL.